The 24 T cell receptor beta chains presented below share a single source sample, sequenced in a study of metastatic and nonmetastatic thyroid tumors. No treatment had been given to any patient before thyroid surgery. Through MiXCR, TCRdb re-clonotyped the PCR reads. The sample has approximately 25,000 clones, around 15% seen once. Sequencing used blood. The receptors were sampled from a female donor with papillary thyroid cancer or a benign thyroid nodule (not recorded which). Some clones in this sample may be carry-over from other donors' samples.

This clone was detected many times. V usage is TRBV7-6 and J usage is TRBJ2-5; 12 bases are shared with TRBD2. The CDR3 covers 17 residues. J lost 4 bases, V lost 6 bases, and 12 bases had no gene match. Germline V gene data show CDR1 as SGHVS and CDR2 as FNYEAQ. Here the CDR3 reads CASRRNQLAGGTETQYF. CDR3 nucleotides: TGTGCCAGCAGACGAAACCAACTAGCGGGAGGCACAGAGACCCAGTACTTC.

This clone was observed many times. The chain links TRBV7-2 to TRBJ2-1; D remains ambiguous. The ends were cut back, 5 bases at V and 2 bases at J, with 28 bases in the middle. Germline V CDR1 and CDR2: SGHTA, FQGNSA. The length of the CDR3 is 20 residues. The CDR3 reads CASSDPGPGLQSSAYNEQFF. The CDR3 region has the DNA TGTGCCAGCAGCGACCCGGGCCCAGGTCTGCAAAGTTCGGCCTACAATGAGCAGTTCTTC.

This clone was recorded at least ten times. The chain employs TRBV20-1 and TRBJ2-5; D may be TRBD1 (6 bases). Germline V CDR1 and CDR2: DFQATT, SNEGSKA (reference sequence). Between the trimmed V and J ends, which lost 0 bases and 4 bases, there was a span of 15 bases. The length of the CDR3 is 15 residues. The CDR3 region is CSARDFNSGVETQYF. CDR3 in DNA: TGCAGTGCTAGAGATTTTAATTCAGGGGTAGAGACCCAGTACTTC.

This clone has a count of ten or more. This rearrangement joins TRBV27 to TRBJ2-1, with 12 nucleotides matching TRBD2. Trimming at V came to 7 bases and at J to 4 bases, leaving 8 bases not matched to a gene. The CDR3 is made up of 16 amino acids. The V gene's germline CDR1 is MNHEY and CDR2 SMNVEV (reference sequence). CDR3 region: CASKTSGTSGYNEQFF. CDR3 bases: TGTGCCAGCAAGACCTCCGGGACTAGCGGGTACAATGAGCAGTTCTTC.

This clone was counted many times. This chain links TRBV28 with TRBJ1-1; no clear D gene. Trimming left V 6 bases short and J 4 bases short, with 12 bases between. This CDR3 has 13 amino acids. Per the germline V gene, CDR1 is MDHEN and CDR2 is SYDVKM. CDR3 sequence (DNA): TGTGCCAGCAGGACCGAAGGTGGCACTGAAGCTTTCTTT. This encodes CASRTEGGTEAFF.

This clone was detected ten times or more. The CDR3 region is CATSRDQGAQPQHF. The CDR3, as DNA: TGTGCCACCAGCAGAGACCAGGGGGCTCAGCCCCAGCATTTT. The rearrangement uses TRBV15 and TRBJ1-5; 8 nucleotides agree with TRBD1. Trimming took 0 bases from V and 6 from J; bases not matched to a gene: 1. Germline CDR1 reads LNHNV; CDR2 reads YYDKDF (reference sequence). This CDR3 contains 14 residues.

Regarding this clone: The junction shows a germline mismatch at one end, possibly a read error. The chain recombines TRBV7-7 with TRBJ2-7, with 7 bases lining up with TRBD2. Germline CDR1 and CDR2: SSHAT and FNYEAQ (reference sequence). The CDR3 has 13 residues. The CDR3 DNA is TGTGCTAGCAGCCCGGATGGGGGGGGCGAGCAGTACTTC. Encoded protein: CASSPDGGGEQYF.

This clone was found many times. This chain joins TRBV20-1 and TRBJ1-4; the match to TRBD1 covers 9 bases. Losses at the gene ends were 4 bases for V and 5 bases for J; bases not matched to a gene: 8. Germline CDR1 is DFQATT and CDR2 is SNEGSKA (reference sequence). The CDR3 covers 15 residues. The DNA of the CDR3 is TGCAGTGCTACCCCCGGGACAGGGAAAAATGAAAAACTGTTTTTT. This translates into CSATPGTGKNEKLFF.

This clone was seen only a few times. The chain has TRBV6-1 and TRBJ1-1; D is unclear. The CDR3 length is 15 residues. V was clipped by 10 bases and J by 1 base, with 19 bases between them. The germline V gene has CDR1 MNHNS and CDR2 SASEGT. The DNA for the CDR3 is TGTGCCACCCCGAGAGGGTTAGAGGGGAACACTGAAGCTTTCTTT. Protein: CATPRGLEGNTEAFF.

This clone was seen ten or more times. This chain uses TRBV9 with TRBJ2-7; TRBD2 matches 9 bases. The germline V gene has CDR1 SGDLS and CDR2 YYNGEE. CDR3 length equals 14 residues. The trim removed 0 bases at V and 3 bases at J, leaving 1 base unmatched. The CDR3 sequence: CASSVGSGSYEQYF. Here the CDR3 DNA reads TGTGCCAGCAGCGTAGGTAGCGGGAGCTACGAGCAGTACTTC.

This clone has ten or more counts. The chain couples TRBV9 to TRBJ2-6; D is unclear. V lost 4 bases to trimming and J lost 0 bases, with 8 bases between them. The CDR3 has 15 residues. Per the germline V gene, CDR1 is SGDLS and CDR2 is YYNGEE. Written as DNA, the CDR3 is TGTGCCAGCAGCTCCTGGAACTCTGGGGCCAACGTCCTGACTTTC. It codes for CASSSWNSGANVLTF. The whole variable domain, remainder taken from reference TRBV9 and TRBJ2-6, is DSGVTQTPKHLITATGQRVTLRCSPRSGDLSVYWYQQSLDQGLQFLIQYYNGEERAKGNILERFSAQQFPDLHSELNLSSLELGDSALYFCASSSWNSGANVLTFGAGSRLTVL.

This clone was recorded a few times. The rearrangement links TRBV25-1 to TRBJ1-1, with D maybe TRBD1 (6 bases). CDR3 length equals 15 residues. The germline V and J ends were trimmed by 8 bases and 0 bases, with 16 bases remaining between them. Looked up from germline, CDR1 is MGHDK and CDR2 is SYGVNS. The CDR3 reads CASEPGQGLNTEAFF. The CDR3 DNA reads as TGTGCCAGCGAACCGGGACAAGGATTGAACACTGAAGCTTTCTTT.

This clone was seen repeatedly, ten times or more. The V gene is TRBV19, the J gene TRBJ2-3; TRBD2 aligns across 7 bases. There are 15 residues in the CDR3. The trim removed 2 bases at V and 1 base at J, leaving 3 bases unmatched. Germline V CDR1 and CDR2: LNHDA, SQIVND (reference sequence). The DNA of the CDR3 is TGTGCCAGTAGTATACCGGGGGGTCGCACAGATACGCAGTATTTT. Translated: CASSIPGGRTDTQYF.

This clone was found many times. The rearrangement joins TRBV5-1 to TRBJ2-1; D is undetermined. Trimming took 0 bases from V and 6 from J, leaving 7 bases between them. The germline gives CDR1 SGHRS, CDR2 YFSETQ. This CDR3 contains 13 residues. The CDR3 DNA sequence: TGCGCCAGCAGCTTGGCCGTGGGCAATGAGCAGTTCTTC. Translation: CASSLAVGNEQFF. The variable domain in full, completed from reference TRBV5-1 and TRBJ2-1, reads KAGVTQTPRYLIKTRGQQVTLSCSPISGHRSVSWYQQTPGQGLQFLFEYFSETQRNKGNFPGRFSGRQFSNSRSEMNVSTLELGDSALYLCASSLAVGNEQFFGPGTRLTVL.

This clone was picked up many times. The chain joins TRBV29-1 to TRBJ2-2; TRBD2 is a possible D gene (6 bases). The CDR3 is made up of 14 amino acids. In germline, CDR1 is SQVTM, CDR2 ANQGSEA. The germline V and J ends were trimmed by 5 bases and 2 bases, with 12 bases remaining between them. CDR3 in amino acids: CSVRSGDNTGELFF. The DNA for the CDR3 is TGCAGCGTTCGTAGCGGAGACAACACCGGGGAGCTGTTTTTT.

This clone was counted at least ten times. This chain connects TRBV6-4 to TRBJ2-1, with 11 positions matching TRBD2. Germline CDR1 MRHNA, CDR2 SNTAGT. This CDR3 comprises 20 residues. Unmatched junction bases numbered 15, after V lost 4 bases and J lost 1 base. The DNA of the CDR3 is TGTGCCAGCAGTGCGAAGGGTACTCTTAGCGGGAGGGATTCCTACAATGAGCAGTTCTTC. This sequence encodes CASSAKGTLSGRDSYNEQFF.

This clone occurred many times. CDR3 sequence: CASSILMGLRTDTQYF. DNA of the CDR3: TGTGCCAGTAGTATTCTCATGGGCCTCCGCACAGATACGCAGTATTTT. The chain uses TRBV19 and TRBJ2-3; unclear D gene. The CDR3 length is 16 residues. The ends were cut back, 3 bases at V and 1 base at J, with 14 bases in the middle. In germline, CDR1 is LNHDA, CDR2 SQIVND (reference sequence). Filled out from reference TRBV19 and TRBJ2-3, the complete variable domain reads DGGITQSPKYLFRKEGQNVTLSCEQNLNHDAMYWYRQDPGQGLRLIYYSQIVNDFQKGDIAEGYSVSREKKESFPLTVTSAQKNPTAFYLCASSILMGLRTDTQYFGPGTRLTVL.

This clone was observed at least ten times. Here the CDR3 reads CASSWGVAKNIQYF. Written as DNA, the CDR3 is TGTGCCAGCAGTTGGGGGGTAGCCAAAAACATTCAGTACTTC. The J gene is TRBJ2-4, the V gene TRBV12-3 or TRBV12-4; TRBD2 is a possible D gene (6 bases). Trimming stripped 4 bases from V and 0 bases from J, with 7 bases between. This CDR3 region has 14 residues.

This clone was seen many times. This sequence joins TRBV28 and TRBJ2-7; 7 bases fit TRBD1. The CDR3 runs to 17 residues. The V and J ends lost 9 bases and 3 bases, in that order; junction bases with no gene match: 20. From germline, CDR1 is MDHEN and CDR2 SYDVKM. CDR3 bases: TGTGCCAGTCCACCGGGACAGAGCCGCGGGTTGGGCTACGAGCAGTACTTC. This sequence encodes CASPPGQSRGLGYEQYF. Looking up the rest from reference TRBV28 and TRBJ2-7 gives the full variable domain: DVKVTQSSRYLVKRTGEKVFLECVQDMDHENMFWYRQDPGLGLRLIYFSYDVKMKEKGDIPEGYSVSREKKERFSLILESASTNQTSMYLCASPPGQSRGLGYEQYFGPGTRLTVT.

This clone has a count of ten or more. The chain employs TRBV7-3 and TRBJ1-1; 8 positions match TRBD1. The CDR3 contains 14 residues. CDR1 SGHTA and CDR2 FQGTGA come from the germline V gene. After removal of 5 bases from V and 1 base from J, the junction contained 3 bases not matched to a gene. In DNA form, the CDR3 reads TGTGCCAGCAGCCGTACAGGGGGGAACACTGAAGCTTTCTTT. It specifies CASSRTGGNTEAFF.

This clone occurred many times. The CDR3 sequence: CASSGWGSGGYTF. CDR3 in DNA: TGTGCCAGCAGTGGTTGGGGATCAGGTGGCTACACCTTC. The V and J genes are TRBV6-1 and TRBJ1-2; D is undetermined. V shed 4 bases and J shed 7 bases, with 13 bases lying between them. CDR1 and CDR2 from the germline V gene are MNHNS and SASEGT. The CDR3 has 13 amino acids.

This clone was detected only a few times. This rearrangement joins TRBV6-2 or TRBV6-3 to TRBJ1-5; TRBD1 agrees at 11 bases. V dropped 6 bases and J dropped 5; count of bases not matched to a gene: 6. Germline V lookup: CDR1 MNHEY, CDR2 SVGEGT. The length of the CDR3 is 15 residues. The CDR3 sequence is CASSEWTGGYQPQHF. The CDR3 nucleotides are TGTGCCAGCAGCGAATGGACAGGGGGCTATCAGCCCCAGCATTTT.

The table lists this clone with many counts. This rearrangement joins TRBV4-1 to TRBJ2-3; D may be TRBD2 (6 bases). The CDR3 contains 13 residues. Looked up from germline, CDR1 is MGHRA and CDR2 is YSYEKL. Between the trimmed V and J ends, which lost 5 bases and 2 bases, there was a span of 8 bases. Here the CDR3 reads CASSLAATDTQYF. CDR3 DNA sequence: TGCGCCAGCAGCTTAGCGGCCACAGATACGCAGTATTTT.

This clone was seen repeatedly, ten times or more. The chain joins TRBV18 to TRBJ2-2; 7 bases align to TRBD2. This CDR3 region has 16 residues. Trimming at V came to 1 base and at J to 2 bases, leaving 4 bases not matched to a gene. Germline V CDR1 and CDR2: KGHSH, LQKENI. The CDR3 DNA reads TGTGCCAGCTCACCACGGGGCGGGAGTAACACCGGGGAGCTGTTTTTT. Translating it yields CASSPRGGSNTGELFF.